The 26 T cell receptor beta chains below were found in one sample sequenced in a study of T-cell memory formation after mild COVID-19. TCRdb passed the 5' RACE reads through MiXCR, listing each CDR3 protein once. In the table there are over 400,000 distinct CDR3 sequences, 20% to 25% of which are singletons. Material: PBMCs or a T cell subset sorted from them (not recorded which). These receptors all come from an adult woman who had mild COVID-19 (a few samples of this study predate the infection). Cell type and time point are not known.

The chain has TRBV11-3 and TRBJ2-6; D call uncertain. Germline CDR1 reads SGHNT; CDR2 reads YENEEA. The V end lost 5 bases, the J end lost 0 bases, and 8 bases lay between the germline ends. This CDR3 is built from 15 residues. The CDR3 nucleotides read TGTGCCAGCAGCCCGGACCCCTCTGGGGCCAACGTCCTGACTTTC. Translating gives CASSPDPSGANVLTF.

The CDR3 here is CASTLTVGAYNEQFF. The CDR3 nucleotides read TGTGCCAGCACCCTCACGGTGGGGGCCTACAATGAGCAGTTCTTC. This chain connects TRBV6-5 to TRBJ2-1; D may correspond to TRBD1 or TRBD2 (5 bases each). Trimming took 7 bases from V and 2 from J, leaving 15 bases between them. Germline values: CDR1 MNHEY, CDR2 SVGAGI. The CDR3 contains 15 residues.

This clonotype was recorded a few times. The chain combines TRBV18 with TRBJ2-4; TRBD2 matches 7 bases. Germline V gene data show CDR1 as KGHSH and CDR2 as LQKENI. V shed 0 bases and J 7 bases; nucleotides not matched to a gene: 9. This CDR3 spans 16 amino acids. CDR3 amino acids: CASSPPVSGVYNIQYF. In nucleotides, the CDR3 is TGTGCCAGCTCACCACCAGTAAGCGGGGTTTACAACATTCAGTACTTC.

CDR3 sequence (DNA): TGTGCCAGCAGTTTAGGCGGGAGAGGGTGGGTGAACAATGAGCAGTTCTTC. Translation gives CASSLGGRGWVNNEQFF. The chain uses TRBV12-3 or TRBV12-4 and TRBJ2-1; TRBD2 agrees at 7 bases. This CDR3 region has 17 residues. The ends lost 1 base at V and 5 bases at J; junction bases unmatched: 11.

The chain links TRBV18 to TRBJ2-3, with 10 bases lining up with TRBD2. The CDR3 is made up of 17 amino acids. The trim removed 5 bases at V and 0 bases at J, leaving 8 bases unmatched. CDR1 is KGHSH and CDR2 is LQKENI in the germline V gene. The CDR3 coding sequence is TGTGCCAGCTCATCAAACCCTAGCGGGGGAAGCACAGATACGCAGTATTTT. Translated: CASSSNPSGGSTDTQYF.

This clonotype occurred a few times. The rearrangement uses TRBV5-1 and TRBJ2-1; D is unclear. Germline V gene sequence: CDR1 SGHRS, CDR2 YFSETQ. The CDR3 has 14 residues. The germline V and J ends were trimmed by 2 bases and 9 bases, with 15 bases remaining between them. The DNA for the CDR3 is TGCGCCAGCAGCTTCTCAGTTCAGAGCAGTGAGCAGTTCTTC. Amino acid sequence: CASSFSVQSSEQFF.

This clonotype has just a few counts. The chain carries TRBV6-1 and TRBJ1-5; no clear D. Looked up from germline, CDR1 is MNHNS and CDR2 is SASEGT. The CDR3 extends over 14 amino acids. V lost 8 bases, J lost 6 bases, and 17 bases lay in between. The CDR3 spells CASLVGEGSQPQHF. In DNA, the CDR3 is TGTGCCAGCCTTGTCGGGGAGGGTAGTCAGCCCCAGCATTTT.

This chain joins TRBV7-6 and TRBJ2-7; D possibly corresponds to TRBD1 (6 bases). Germline V gene sequence: CDR1 SGHVS, CDR2 FNYEAQ. V was shortened by 5 bases and J by 4 bases, with 15 bases between the two germline ends. The CDR3 totals 14 residues. The CDR3 sequence: CASSRNRERYEQYF. The CDR3 DNA reads as TGTGCCAGCAGCCGAAACAGGGAAAGATACGAGCAGTACTTC.

This chain connects TRBV6-5 to TRBJ2-3; 13 bases agree with TRBD2. The germline V gene has CDR1 MNHEY and CDR2 SVGAGI. There are 17 residues in the CDR3. The V segment lost 5 bases and the J segment 2 bases; nucleotides outside the gene matches: 7. CDR3 sequence: CASSHRLAGGLTDTQYF. The CDR3 DNA is TGTGCCAGCAGTCATCGACTAGCGGGAGGCCTCACAGATACGCAGTATTTT.

This clonotype showed up just a few times. J is TRBJ1-1 and V is TRBV2; 9 bases match TRBD1. V lost 6 bases, J lost 10 bases, and 6 bases stayed unmatched. The germline V gene encodes CDR1 SNHLY and CDR2 FYNNEI. The CDR3 runs to 12 residues. CDR3 nucleotide sequence: TGTGCCAGCAGCTACCCGGGACAGGGAGCTTTCTTT. Its protein is CASSYPGQGAFF.

V and J are TRBV6-5 and TRBJ1-2; D unresolved. There are 13 residues in the CDR3. Trimming shortened V by 6 bases and J by 6 bases, and 14 bases separated the two germline ends. The V gene's germline CDR1 is MNHEY and CDR2 SVGAGI. DNA for the CDR3: TGTGCCAGCAGGACTGCCCTGGTCAATGGCTACACCTTC. It encodes CASRTALVNGYTF.

This clonotype has a single count. This sequence joins TRBV6-2 or TRBV6-3 and TRBJ2-7; D remains unclear. Germline V gene sequence: CDR1 MNHEY, CDR2 SVGEGT. This CDR3 has 14 amino acids. Deletions cut 0 bases from V and 2 bases from J, with 8 bases between. The CDR3: CASSYSSMAYEQYF. The CDR3 DNA follows: TGTGCCAGCAGTTACTCGTCGATGGCCTACGAGCAGTACTTC.

This clonotype showed up just a few times. The chain combines TRBV14 with TRBJ2-1, with TRBD2 matching 15 bases. Germline assignment: CDR1 SGHDN and CDR2 FVKESK. V was pared by 3 bases and J by 8 bases, with 8 bases of the junction left unmatched. The CDR3 is 17 residues long. CDR3 sequence: CASSQTGLAGGLHEQFF. Here the CDR3 DNA reads TGTGCCAGCAGCCAGACGGGACTAGCGGGAGGTCTGCATGAGCAGTTCTTC.

This clonotype was seen a handful of times. V gene TRBV20-1 combines with J gene TRBJ2-3, with D uncertain. From germline, CDR1 is DFQATT and CDR2 SNEGSKA (reference sequence). This CDR3 is 13 amino acids long. V gave up 3 bases and J gave up 4 bases, with 11 bases separating them. This chain's CDR3 is CSARFHGADTQYF. CDR3 bases: TGCAGTGCTAGGTTCCATGGTGCAGATACGCAGTATTTT.

This chain joins TRBV29-1 and TRBJ2-7; D not resolved. This CDR3 has 18 amino acids. Deletions cut 4 bases from V and 2 bases from J, with 27 bases between. CDR1 and CDR2 (germline): SQVTM, ANQGSEA. The chain's CDR3 is CSVVRMGESSVATYEQYF. CDR3 coding DNA: TGCAGCGTTGTTAGGATGGGTGAGAGCTCTGTGGCAACCTACGAGCAGTACTTC.

The chain carries TRBV2 and TRBJ1-1; TRBD1 matches at 10 bases. J was trimmed by 5 bases and V by 8 bases; bases with no gene match: 8. Germline lookup yields CDR1 SNHLY and CDR2 FYNNEI. The CDR3 sequence is 14 residues long. This CDR3 reads CASQPGQGLTEAFF. The CDR3 coding sequence is TGTGCCAGCCAACCGGGACAGGGGCTTACTGAAGCTTTCTTT.

This chain uses TRBV24-1 with TRBJ2-1; D unclear. Trimming pared 4 bases from V and 4 bases from J, leaving 10 bases between. The CDR3 consists of 14 residues. Germline assignment: CDR1 KGHDR and CDR2 SFDVKD. The CDR3 reads CATSEGSPYNEQFF. CDR3 DNA: TGTGCCACCAGTGAGGGCAGTCCGTACAATGAGCAGTTCTTC.

This chain links TRBV20-1 with TRBJ1-1, with D hard to call. Germline V CDR1 and CDR2: DFQATT, SNEGSKA (reference sequence). The V end was cut by 4 bases, the J end by 1 base, with 7 bases between. The length of the CDR3 is 12 residues. CDR3 loop: CSAIIRNTEAFF. The CDR3 bases are TGCAGTGCTATCATCAGGAACACTGAAGCTTTCTTT.

The chain recombines TRBV24-1 with TRBJ1-5; D gene uncertain. The germline V gene encodes CDR1 KGHDR and CDR2 SFDVKD. The CDR3 length is 12 residues. Trimming cost V 2 bases and J 5 bases, with 3 bases left between them. This chain's CDR3 is CATSDSDQPQHF. The DNA for the CDR3 is TGTGCCACCAGTGATTCGGATCAGCCCCAGCATTTT.

This clonotype has ten or more counts. Written as DNA, the CDR3 is TGTGCCAGCAGCTCACACAGGGGGCCGGTTTCAGATACGCAGTATTTT. It encodes CASSSHRGPVSDTQYF. The J gene is TRBJ2-3, the V gene TRBV7-2; 9 positions match TRBD1. CDR3 size: 16 residues. The junction had 9 bases not matched to a gene; V was cut back by 4 bases and J by 4 bases. CDR1 and CDR2 from the germline V gene are SGHTA and FQGNSA.

This clonotype has only a few counts. The chain recombines TRBV5-1 with TRBJ2-1; unclear D gene. CDR1 SGHRS and CDR2 YFSETQ come from the germline V gene. The CDR3 extends over 15 amino acids. Trimming cost V 4 bases and J 3 bases, with 14 bases left between them. The CDR3 DNA is TGCGCCAGCAGCCCAGGATCCTTAAGCTACAATGAGCAGTTCTTC. Translated: CASSPGSLSYNEQFF.

This clonotype has more than one count but fewer than ten. This sequence joins TRBV12-3 or TRBV12-4 and TRBJ1-6; no clear D gene. V was trimmed by 7 bases and J by 10 bases, leaving 14 bases between them. This CDR3 is 13 amino acids long. The CDR3 DNA reads as TGTGCCAGCACCTCGTTCCAGGTATCACCCCTCCACTTT. Its translation is CASTSFQVSPLHF.

The chain couples TRBV12-3 or TRBV12-4 to TRBJ1-2; no firm D call. Trimming shortened V by 6 bases and J by 4 bases, and 15 bases separated the two germline ends. The CDR3 contains 14 residues. The CDR3 DNA reads TGTGCCAGCAGCCGGCAAGCGGCTGGCTATGGCTACACCTTC. Protein: CASSRQAAGYGYTF.

This sequence joins TRBV5-1 and TRBJ2-7; D may correspond to TRBD1 or TRBD2 (6 bases each). The V gene's germline CDR1 is SGHRS and CDR2 YFSETQ. CDR3 size: 14 residues. V lost 5 bases and J 7 bases, leaving 19 bases between the germline ends. CDR3 coding DNA: TGCGCCAGCAGTCCCTCGGGGAGGAGGGGGGAGCAGTACTTC. Amino acid sequence: CASSPSGRRGEQYF.

This rearrangement joins TRBV30 to TRBJ1-5; D gene uncertain. The V and J ends lost 0 bases and 3 bases respectively, with 9 bases between them. Germline CDR1 reads GTSNPN; CDR2 reads SVGIG (reference sequence). The CDR3 sequence is 14 residues long. DNA for the CDR3: TGTGCCTGGAGTGTACGGCTGATCAATCAGCCCCAGCATTTT. Its protein is CAWSVRLINQPQHF.

This clonotype turned up a few times. The chain carries TRBV20-1 and TRBJ2-3; no firm D call. Trimming left V 3 bases short and J 0 bases short, with 7 bases between. Germline values: CDR1 DFQATT, CDR2 SNEGSKA (reference sequence). The CDR3 runs to 13 residues. This chain's CDR3 is CSARTASTDTQYF. For the CDR3, the DNA is TGCAGTGCTAGGACCGCTAGCACAGATACGCAGTATTTT.